The T cell receptor beta chain described here comes from a study of blood T cell repertoires in COVID-19. Across the whole study: Both acute and convalescent COVID-19 samples were obtained from the United States, Italy and Spain. Sources were T cells, B-cell-depleted T cells, or PBMCs; the material itself was cDNA or gDNA.

V shed 5 bases, J shed 0 bases, and the junction held 6 bases outside the gene matches. CDR1 is LNHDA, CDR2 SQIVND, per germline (reference sequence). The CDR3 covers 16 residues. Per the study methods: Reference gene primers were amplified, and this amplification served to estimate nucleated cell counts. Profiling relied on immunoSEQ multiplex PCR, and the TCRdb table lists in-frame clones only, not all of them. V, J and clone size derive from that table, while D and trimming were established from the DNA sequence. The repertoire holds tens of thousands of clones, with roughly 90% as singletons. This TCR came from a man aged 60 to 75 with acute or convalescent COVID-19. The sequencing input was peripheral blood. The chain links TRBV19 to TRBJ2-5; 10 nucleotides agree with TRBD2. The CDR3 sequence: CASSPRSGRNQETQYF. CDR3 DNA: TGTGCCAGTAGTCCCCGTAGCGGGAGGAACCAAGAGACCCAGTACTTC.